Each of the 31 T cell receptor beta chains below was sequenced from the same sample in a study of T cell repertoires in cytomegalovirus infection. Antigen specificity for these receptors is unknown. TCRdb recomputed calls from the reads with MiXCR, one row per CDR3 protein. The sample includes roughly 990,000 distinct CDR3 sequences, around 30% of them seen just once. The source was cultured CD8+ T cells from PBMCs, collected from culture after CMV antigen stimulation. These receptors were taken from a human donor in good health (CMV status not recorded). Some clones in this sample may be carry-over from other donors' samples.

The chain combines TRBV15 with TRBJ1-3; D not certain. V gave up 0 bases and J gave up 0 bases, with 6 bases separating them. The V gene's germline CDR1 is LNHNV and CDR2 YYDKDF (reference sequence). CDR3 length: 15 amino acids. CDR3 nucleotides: TGTGCCACCAGCAGAGATAAATTCTCTGGAAACACCATATATTTT. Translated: CATSRDKFSGNTIYF.

The CDR3 loop reads CASSPRTGRDEETQYF. CDR3 in DNA: TGTGCCAGCTCACCTAGGACAGGGAGGGACGAAGAGACCCAGTACTTC. This chain uses TRBV18 with TRBJ2-5; a possible D gene is TRBD1 (8 bases). V lost 3 bases and J 3 bases, leaving 17 bases between the germline ends. The V gene's germline CDR1 is KGHSH and CDR2 LQKENI. The CDR3 totals 16 residues. Variable domain in full (rest from reference TRBV18 and TRBJ2-5): NAGVMQNPRHLVRRRGQEARLRCSPMKGHSHVYWYRQLPEEGLKFMVYLQKENIIDESGMPKERFSAEFPKEGPSILRIQQVVRGDSAAYFCASSPRTGRDEETQYFGPGTRLLVL.

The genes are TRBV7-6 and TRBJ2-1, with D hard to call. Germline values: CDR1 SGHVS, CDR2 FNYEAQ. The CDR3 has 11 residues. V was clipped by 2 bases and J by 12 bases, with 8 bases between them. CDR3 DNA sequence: TGTGCCAGCAGCTTAAATCATGGGCAGTTCTTC. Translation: CASSLNHGQFF.

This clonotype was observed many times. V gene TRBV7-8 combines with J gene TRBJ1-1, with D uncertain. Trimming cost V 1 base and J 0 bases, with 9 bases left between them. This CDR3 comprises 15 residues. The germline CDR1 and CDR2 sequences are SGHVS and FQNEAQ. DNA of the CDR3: TGTGCCAGCAGCTTAGATGCGGAGATGAACACTGAAGCTTTCTTT. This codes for CASSLDAEMNTEAFF.

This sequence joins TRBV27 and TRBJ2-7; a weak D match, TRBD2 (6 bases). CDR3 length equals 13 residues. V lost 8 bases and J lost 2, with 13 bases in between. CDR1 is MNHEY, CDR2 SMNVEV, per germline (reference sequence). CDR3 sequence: CASGSGGAYEQYF. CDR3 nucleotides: TGTGCCAGCGGGTCCGGAGGGGCCTACGAGCAGTACTTC.

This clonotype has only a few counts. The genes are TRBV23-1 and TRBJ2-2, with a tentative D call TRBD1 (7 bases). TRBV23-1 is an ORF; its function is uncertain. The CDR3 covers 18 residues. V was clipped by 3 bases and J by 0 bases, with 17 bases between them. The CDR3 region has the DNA TGCGCCAGCAGTCACCCTTCCCCAGGGGGGACGAACACCGGGGAGCTGTTTTTT. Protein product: CASSHPSPGGTNTGELFF.

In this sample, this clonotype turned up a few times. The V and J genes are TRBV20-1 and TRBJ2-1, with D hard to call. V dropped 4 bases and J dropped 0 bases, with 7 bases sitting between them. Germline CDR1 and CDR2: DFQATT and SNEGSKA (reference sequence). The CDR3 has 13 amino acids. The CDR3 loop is CSAIVPSYNEQFF. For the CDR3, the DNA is TGCAGTGCTATCGTCCCCTCCTACAATGAGCAGTTCTTC.

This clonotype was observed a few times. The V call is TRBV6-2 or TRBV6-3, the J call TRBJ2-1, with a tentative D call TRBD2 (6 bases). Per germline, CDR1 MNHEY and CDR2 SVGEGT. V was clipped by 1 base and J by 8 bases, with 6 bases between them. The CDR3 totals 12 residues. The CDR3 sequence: CASSYWGDEQFF. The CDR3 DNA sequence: TGTGCCAGCAGTTACTGGGGGGATGAGCAGTTCTTC.

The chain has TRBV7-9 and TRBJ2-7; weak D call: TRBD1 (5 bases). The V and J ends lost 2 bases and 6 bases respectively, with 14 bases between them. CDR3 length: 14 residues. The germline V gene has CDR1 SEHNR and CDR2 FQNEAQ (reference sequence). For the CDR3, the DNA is TGTGCCAGCAGCTTACCCCAGGGATCCGGCGAGCAGTACTTC. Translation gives CASSLPQGSGEQYF.

CDR3 protein: CASGPSGGYNEQFF. The DNA of the CDR3 is TGTGCTAGTGGTCCTAGCGGGGGTTACAATGAGCAGTTCTTC. The V and J genes are TRBV12-5 and TRBJ2-1, with TRBD2 identical over 10 bases. The V segment lost 5 bases and the J segment 4 bases; nucleotides outside the gene matches: 2. There are 14 residues in the CDR3. Germline lookup yields CDR1 LGHNT and CDR2 FRNRAP. The full variable domain, in which reference TRBV12-5 and TRBJ2-1 provide the parts outside the CDR3, is DARVTQTPRHKVTEMGQEVTMRCQPILGHNTVFWYRQTMMQGLELLAYFRNRAPLDDSGMPKDRFSAEMPDATLATLKIQPSEPRDSAVYFCASGPSGGYNEQFFGPGTRLTVL.

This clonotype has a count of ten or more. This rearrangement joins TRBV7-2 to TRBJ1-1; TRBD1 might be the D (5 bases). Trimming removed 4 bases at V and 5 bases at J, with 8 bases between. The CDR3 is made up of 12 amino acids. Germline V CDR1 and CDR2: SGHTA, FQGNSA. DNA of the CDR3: TGTGCCAGCAGCTGGGGGGGGACTGAAGCTTTCTTT. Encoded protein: CASSWGGTEAFF.

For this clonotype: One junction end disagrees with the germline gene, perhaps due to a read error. The DNA of the CDR3 is TGTGTCAGCCCCGACAGGCAAGAGACCCAGTACTTC. This gives the protein CVSPDRQETQYF. The V call is TRBV2, the J call TRBJ2-5; TRBD1 might be the D (6 bases). The germline gives CDR1 SNHLY, CDR2 FYNNEI. The CDR3 spans 12 residues.

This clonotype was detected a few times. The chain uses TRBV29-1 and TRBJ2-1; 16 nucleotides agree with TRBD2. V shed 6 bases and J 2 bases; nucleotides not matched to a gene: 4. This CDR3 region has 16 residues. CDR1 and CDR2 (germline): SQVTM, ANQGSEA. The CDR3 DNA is TGCAGCGTAGAGGGACTAGCGGGGGGGACCTACAATGAGCAGTTCTTC. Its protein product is CSVEGLAGGTYNEQFF.

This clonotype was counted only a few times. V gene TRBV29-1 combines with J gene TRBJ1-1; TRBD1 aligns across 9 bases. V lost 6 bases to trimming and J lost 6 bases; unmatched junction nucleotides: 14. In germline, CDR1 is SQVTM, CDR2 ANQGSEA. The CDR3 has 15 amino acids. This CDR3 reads CSVPRTGQGFSEAFF. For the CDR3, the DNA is TGCAGCGTGCCAAGAACAGGACAGGGGTTCTCTGAAGCTTTCTTT.

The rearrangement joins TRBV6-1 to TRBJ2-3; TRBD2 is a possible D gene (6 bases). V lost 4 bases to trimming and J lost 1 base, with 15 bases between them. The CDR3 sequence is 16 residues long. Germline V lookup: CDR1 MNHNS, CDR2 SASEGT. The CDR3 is CASSVLIAEGTDTQYF. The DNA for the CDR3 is TGTGCCAGCAGTGTCCTTATAGCGGAGGGCACAGATACGCAGTATTTT.

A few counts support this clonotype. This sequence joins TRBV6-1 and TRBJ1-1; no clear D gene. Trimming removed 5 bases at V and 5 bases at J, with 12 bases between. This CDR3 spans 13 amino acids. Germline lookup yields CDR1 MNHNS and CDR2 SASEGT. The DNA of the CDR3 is TGTGCCAGCAGTCCCCCCGACACAACTGAAGCTTTCTTT. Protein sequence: CASSPPDTTEAFF.

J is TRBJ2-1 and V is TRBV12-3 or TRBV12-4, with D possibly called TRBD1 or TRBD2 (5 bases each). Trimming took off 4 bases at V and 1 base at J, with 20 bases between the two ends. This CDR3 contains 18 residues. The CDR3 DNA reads TGTGCCAGCAGTTCCTCCATTAGGGGCGGGTGGTCCTACAATGAGCAGTTCTTC. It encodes CASSSSIRGGWSYNEQFF.

The CDR3 is CASSEWADTEAFF. The CDR3 region has the DNA TGTGCCAGTAGTGAGTGGGCGGATACTGAAGCTTTCTTT. J is TRBJ1-1 and V is TRBV19, with D unclear. The CDR3 totals 13 residues. V was shortened by 5 bases and J by 5 bases, with 12 bases between the two germline ends. CDR1 is LNHDA and CDR2 is SQIVND in the germline V gene (reference sequence).

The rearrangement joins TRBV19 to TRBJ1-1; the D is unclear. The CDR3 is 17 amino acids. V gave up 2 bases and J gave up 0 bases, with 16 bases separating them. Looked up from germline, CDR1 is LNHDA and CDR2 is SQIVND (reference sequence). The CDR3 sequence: CASSISSREQMNTEAFF. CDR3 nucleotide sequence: TGTGCCAGTAGTATAAGTTCCCGGGAGCAGATGAACACTGAAGCTTTCTTT.

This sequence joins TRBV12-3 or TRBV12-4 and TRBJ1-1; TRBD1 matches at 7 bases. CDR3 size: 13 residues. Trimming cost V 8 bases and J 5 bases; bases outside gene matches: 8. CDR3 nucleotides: TGTGCCAGCGGCAACAGGGGCTTAACTGAAGCTTTCTTT. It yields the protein CASGNRGLTEAFF.

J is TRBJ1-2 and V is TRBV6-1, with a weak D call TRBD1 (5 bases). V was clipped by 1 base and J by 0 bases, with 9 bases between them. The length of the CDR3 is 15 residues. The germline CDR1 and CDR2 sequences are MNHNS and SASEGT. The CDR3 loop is CASSEGRVANYGYTF. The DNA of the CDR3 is TGTGCCAGCAGTGAAGGCAGGGTAGCTAACTATGGCTACACCTTC.

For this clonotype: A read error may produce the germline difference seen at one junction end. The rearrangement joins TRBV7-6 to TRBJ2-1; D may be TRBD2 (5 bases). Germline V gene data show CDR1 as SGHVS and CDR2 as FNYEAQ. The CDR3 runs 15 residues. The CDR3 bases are TGTGCCAGCAGCCTACTTCCAAAAGGGAGCAATGGGCAGTTCTTC. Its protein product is CASSLLPKGSNGQFF.

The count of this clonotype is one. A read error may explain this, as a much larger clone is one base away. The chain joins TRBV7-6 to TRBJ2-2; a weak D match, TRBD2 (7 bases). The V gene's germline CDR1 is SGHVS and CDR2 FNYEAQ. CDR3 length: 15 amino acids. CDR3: CAGSYEGGAGGELFF. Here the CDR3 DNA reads TGTGCCGGCAGTTACGAGGGGGGGGCCGGCGGGGAGCTGTTTTTT.

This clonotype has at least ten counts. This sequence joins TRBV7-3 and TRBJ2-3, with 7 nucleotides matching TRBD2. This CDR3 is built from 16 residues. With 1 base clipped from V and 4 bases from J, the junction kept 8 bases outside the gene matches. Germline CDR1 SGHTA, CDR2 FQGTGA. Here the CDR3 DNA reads TGTGCCAGCAGCTTAAATCCAGCGGGGTGGTCAGATACGCAGTATTTT. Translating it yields CASSLNPAGWSDTQYF.

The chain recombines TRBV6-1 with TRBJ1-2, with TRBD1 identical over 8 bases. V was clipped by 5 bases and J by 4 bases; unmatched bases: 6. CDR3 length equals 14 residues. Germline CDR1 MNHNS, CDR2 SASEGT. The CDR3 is CASSPSGGVYGYTF. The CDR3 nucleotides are TGTGCCAGCAGTCCTTCAGGGGGCGTCTATGGCTACACCTTC.

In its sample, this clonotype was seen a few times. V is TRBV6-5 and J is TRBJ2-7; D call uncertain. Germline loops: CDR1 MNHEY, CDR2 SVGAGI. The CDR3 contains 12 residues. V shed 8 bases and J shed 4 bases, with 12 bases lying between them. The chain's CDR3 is CASGPRSYEQYF. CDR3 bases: TGTGCCAGCGGCCCGAGGAGTTACGAGCAGTACTTC.

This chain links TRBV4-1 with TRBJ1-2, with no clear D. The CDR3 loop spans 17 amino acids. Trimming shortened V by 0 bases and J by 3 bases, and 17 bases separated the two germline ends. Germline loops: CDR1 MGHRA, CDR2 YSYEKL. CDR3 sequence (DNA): TGCGCCAGCAGCCAAGAATCGGGAGAGGGTATTTACTATGGCTACACCTTC. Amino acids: CASSQESGEGIYYGYTF.

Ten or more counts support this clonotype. CDR3 DNA sequence: TGTGCCAGCAGTTACCGGGACAGGGGATTGAGCGAGCAGTACTTC. It codes for CASSYRDRGLSEQYF. The gene calls are TRBV7-6 and TRBJ2-7; 10 nucleotides align to TRBD1. Germline V gene lookup returns CDR1 SGHVS and CDR2 FNYEAQ. The CDR3 length is 15 residues. J gave up 6 bases and V 6 bases, and 11 bases lay outside the gene matches.

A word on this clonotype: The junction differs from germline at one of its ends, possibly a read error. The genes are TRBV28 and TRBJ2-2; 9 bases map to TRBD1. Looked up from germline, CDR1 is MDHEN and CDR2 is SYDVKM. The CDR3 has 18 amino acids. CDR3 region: CVSSTIINRGPNTGELFF. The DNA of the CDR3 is TGTGTCAGCAGTACCATAATCAACAGGGGGCCGAACACCGGGGAGCTGTTTTTT. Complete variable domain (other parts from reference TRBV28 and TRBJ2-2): DVKVTQSSRYLVKRTGEKVFLECVQDMDHENMFWYRQDPGLGLRLIYFSYDVKMKEKGDIPEGYSVSREKKERFSLILESASTNQTSMYLCVSSTIINRGPNTGELFFGEGSRLTVL.

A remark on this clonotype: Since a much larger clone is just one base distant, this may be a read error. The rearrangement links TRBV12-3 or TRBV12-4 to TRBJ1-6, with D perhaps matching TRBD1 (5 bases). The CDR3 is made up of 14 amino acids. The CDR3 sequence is CVSSLTGLGSPLHF. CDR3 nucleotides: TGTGTCAGCAGTCTCACAGGTCTCGGATCACCCCTCCACTTT.

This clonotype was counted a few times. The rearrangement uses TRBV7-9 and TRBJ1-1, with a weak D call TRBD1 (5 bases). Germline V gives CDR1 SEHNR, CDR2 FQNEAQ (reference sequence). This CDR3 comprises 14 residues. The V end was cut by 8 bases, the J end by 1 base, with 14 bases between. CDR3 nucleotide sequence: TGTGCCAGCCGGGGGGGATCGACGAACACTGAAGCTTTCTTT. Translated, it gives CASRGGSTNTEAFF.